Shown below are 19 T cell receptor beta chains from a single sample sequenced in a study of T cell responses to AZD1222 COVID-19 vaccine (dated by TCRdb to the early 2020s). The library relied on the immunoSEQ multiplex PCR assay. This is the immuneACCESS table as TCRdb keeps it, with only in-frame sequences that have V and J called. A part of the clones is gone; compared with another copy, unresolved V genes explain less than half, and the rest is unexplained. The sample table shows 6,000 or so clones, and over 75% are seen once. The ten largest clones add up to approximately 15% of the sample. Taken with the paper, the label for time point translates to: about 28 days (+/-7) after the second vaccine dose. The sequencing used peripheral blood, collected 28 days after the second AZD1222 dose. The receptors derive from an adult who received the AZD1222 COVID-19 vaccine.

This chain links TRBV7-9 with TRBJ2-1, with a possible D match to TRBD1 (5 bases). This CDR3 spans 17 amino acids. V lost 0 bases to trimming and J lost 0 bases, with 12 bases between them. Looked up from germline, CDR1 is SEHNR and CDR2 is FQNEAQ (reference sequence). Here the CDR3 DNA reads TGTGCCAGCAGCTTAGCTCTGGGGCGTCGCTCCTACAATGAGCAGTTCTTC. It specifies CASSLALGRRSYNEQFF. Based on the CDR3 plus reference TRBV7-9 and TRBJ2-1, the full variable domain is DTGVSQNPRHKITKRGQNVTFRCDPISEHNRLYWYRQTLGQGPEFLTYFQNEAQLEKSRLLSDRFSAERPKGSFSTLEIQRTEQGDSAMYLCASSLALGRRSYNEQFFGPGTRLTVL.

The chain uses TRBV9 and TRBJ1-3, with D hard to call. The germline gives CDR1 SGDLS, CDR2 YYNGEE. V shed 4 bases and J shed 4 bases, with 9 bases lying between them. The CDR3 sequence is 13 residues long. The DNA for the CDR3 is TGTGCCAGCAGCTCCTCACTCGGAAACACCATATATTTT. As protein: CASSSSLGNTIYF. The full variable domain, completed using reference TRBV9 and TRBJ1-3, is DSGVTQTPKHLITATGQRVTLRCSPRSGDLSVYWYQQSLDQGLQFLIQYYNGEERAKGNILERFSAQQFPDLHSELNLSSLELGDSALYFCASSSSLGNTIYFGEGSWLTVV.

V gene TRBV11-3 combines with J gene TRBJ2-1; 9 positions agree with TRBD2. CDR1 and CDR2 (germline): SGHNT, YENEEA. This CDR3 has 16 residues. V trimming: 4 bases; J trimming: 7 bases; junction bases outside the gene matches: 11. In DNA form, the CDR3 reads TGTGCCAGCAGCTCTCCGGGACTAGCTGACTTAAATGAGCAGTTCTTC. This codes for CASSSPGLADLNEQFF.

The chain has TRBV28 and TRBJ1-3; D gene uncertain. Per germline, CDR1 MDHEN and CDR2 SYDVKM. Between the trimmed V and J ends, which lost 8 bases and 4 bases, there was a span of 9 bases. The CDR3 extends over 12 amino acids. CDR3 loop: CASSIEGNTIYF. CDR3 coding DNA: TGTGCCAGCTCTATCGAGGGAAACACCATATATTTT. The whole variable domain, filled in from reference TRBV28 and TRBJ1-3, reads DVKVTQSSRYLVKRTGEKVFLECVQDMDHENMFWYRQDPGLGLRLIYFSYDVKMKEKGDIPEGYSVSREKKERFSLILESASTNQTSMYLCASSIEGNTIYFGEGSWLTVV.

CDR3 protein: CASSYKGTLSLRNEQFF. CDR3 in DNA: TGTGCCAGCAGTTATAAGGGCACACTCTCCCTTCGGAATGAGCAGTTCTTC. This chain connects TRBV27 to TRBJ2-1, with unresolved D. The CDR3 consists of 17 residues. Germline V gene lookup returns CDR1 MNHEY and CDR2 SMNVEV (reference sequence). V lost 4 bases to trimming and J lost 7 bases, with 23 bases between them.

CDR3 in DNA: TGTGCCAGCACCTCTTGGCTGTATTCACCCCTCCACTTT. Amino acid sequence: CASTSWLYSPLHF. The J gene is TRBJ1-6, the V gene TRBV2; D remains ambiguous. The V end lost 7 bases, the J end lost 8 bases, and 12 bases lay between the germline ends. Germline assignment: CDR1 SNHLY and CDR2 FYNNEI. This CDR3 comprises 13 residues.

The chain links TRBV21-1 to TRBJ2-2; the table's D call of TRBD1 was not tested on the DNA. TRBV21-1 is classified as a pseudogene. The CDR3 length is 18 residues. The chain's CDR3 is CASSNPFRQGAGTGELFF. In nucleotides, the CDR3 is TGTGCCAGCAGCAATCCATTCCGACAGGGGGCAGGGACCGGGGAGCTGTTTTTT.

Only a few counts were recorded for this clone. The CDR3 is CASSPGTLLIRYGYTF. For the CDR3, the DNA is TGTGCCAGCAGCCCCGGGACTCTGCTGATTCGCTATGGCTACACCTTC. The chain employs TRBV3-1 (or the pseudogene TRBV3-2) and TRBJ1-2, with D possibly TRBD1 on 5 matching bases. The CDR3 is made up of 16 amino acids. V shed 4 bases and J shed 4 bases, with 19 bases lying between them. Germline CDR1 is LGHDT and CDR2 is YNNKEL (reference sequence).

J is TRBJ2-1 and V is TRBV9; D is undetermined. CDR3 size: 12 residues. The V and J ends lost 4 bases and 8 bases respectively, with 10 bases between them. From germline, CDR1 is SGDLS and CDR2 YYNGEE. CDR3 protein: CASSSRGDEQFF. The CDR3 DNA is TGTGCCAGCAGCTCCCGCGGTGATGAGCAGTTCTTC.

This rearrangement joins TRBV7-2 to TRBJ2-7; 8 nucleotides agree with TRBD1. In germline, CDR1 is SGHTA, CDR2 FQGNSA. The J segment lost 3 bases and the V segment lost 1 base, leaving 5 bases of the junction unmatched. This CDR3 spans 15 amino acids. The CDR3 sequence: CASSLGDRTGYEQYF. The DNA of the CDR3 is TGTGCCAGCAGCTTAGGGGACAGGACGGGCTACGAGCAGTACTTC.

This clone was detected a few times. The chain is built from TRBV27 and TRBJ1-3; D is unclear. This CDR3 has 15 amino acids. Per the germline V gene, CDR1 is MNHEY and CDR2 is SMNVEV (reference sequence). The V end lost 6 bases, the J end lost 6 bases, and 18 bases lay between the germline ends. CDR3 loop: CASRRSARTENTIYF. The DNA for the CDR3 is TGTGCCAGCAGACGCTCGGCGAGGACTGAAAACACCATATATTTT.

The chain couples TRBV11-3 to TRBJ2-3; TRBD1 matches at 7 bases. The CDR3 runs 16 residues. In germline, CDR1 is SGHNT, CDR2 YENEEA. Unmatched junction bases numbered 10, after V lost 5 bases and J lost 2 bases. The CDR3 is CASSIGTDRFTDTQYF. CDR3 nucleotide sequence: TGTGCCAGCAGCATAGGGACAGATCGATTCACAGATACGCAGTATTTT.

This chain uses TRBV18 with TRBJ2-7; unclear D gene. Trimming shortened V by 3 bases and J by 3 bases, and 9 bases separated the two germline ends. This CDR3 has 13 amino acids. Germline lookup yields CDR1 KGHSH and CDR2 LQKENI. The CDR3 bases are TGTGCCAGCTCACCGATAAGGGACTACGAGCAGTACTTC. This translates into CASSPIRDYEQYF. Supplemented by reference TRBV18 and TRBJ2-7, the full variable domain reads NAGVMQNPRHLVRRRGQEARLRCSPMKGHSHVYWYRQLPEEGLKFMVYLQKENIIDESGMPKERFSAEFPKEGPSILRIQQVVRGDSAAYFCASSPIRDYEQYFGPGTRLTVT.

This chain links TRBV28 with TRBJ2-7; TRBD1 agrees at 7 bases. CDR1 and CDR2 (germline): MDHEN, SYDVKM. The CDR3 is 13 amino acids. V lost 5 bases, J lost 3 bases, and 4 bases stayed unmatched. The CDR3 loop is CASSPGQSYEQYF. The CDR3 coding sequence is TGTGCCAGCAGTCCGGGACAGAGCTACGAGCAGTACTTC.

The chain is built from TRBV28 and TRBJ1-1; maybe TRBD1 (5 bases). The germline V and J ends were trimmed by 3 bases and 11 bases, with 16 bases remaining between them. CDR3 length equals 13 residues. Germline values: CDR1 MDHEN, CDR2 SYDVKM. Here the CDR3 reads CASSFNGARKAFF. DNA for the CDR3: TGTGCCAGCAGTTTTAACGGGGCGAGGAAGGCTTTCTTT.

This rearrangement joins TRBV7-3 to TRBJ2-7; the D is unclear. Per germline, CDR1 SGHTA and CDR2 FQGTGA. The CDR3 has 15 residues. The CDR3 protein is CASRLKAEPHGEQYV. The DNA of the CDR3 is TGTGCCAGCAGGTTAAAGGCGGAGCCCCACGGGGAGCAGTACGTC.

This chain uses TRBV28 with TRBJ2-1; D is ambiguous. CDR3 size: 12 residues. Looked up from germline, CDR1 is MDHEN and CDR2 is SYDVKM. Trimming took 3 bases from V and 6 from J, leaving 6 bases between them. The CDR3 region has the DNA TGTGCCAGCAGTTTCGCCCGCAATGAGCAGTTCTTC. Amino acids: CASSFARNEQFF.

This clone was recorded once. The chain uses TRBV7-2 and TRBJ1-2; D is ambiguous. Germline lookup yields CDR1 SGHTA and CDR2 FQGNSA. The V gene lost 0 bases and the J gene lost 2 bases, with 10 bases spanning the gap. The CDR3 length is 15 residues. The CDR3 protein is CASSLAGSRNYGYTF. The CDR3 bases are TGTGCCAGCAGCTTAGCAGGCAGCCGAAACTATGGCTACACCTTC.

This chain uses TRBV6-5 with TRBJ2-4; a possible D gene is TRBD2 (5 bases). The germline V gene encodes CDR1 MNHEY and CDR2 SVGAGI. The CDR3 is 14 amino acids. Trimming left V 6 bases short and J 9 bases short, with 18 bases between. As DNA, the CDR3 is TGTGCCAGCAGCCCATCTAGCAGGAAGGGCATTCAGTACTTC. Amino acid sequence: CASSPSSRKGIQYF.